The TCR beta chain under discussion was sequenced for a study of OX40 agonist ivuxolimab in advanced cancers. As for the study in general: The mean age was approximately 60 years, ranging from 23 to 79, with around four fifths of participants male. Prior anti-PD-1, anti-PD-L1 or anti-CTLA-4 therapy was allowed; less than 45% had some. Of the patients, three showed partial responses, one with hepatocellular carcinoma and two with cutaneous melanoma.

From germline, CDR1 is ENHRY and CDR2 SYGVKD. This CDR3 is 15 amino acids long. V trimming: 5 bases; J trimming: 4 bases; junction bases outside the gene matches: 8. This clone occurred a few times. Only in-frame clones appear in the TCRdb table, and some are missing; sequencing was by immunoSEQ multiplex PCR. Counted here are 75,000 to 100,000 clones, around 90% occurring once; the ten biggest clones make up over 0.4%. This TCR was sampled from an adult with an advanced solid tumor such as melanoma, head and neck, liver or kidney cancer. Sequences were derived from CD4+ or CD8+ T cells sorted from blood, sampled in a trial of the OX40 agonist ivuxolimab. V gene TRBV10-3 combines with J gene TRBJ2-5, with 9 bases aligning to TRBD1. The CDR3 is CAISTRDRDGETQYF. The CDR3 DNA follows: TGTGCCATCAGTACCCGGGACAGGGATGGAGAGACCCAGTACTTC.